This T cell receptor (beta chain) is drawn from a study of blood T cell repertoires in COVID-19. Study-wide background: Sources were T cells, B-cell-depleted T cells, or PBMCs; the material itself was cDNA or gDNA.

Original data processing: The authors estimated nucleated cell counts from reference gene primer amplification. The method was immunoSEQ multiplex PCR; TCRdb's version includes in-frame clones alone and lacks a portion of them. That table furnishes V, J and clone size, whereas the DNA furnished D and trimming. The sample consists of about 77,000 clones, around nine tenths of them appearing once. The germline V gene has CDR1 LGHDT and CDR2 YNNKEL (reference sequence). V lost 1 base to trimming and J lost 6 bases; unmatched junction nucleotides: 2. The CDR3 contains 13 residues. Sequences were obtained from peripheral blood. The chain links TRBV3-1 (or the pseudogene TRBV3-2) to TRBJ2-7, with 8 bases lining up with TRBD2. This clonotype was obtained from a woman older than 75 with active or convalescent COVID-19. CDR3 nucleotide sequence: TGTGCCAGCAGCCAAGTCCGGGAGGGCGAGCAGTACTTC. Translating it yields CASSQVREGEQYF.